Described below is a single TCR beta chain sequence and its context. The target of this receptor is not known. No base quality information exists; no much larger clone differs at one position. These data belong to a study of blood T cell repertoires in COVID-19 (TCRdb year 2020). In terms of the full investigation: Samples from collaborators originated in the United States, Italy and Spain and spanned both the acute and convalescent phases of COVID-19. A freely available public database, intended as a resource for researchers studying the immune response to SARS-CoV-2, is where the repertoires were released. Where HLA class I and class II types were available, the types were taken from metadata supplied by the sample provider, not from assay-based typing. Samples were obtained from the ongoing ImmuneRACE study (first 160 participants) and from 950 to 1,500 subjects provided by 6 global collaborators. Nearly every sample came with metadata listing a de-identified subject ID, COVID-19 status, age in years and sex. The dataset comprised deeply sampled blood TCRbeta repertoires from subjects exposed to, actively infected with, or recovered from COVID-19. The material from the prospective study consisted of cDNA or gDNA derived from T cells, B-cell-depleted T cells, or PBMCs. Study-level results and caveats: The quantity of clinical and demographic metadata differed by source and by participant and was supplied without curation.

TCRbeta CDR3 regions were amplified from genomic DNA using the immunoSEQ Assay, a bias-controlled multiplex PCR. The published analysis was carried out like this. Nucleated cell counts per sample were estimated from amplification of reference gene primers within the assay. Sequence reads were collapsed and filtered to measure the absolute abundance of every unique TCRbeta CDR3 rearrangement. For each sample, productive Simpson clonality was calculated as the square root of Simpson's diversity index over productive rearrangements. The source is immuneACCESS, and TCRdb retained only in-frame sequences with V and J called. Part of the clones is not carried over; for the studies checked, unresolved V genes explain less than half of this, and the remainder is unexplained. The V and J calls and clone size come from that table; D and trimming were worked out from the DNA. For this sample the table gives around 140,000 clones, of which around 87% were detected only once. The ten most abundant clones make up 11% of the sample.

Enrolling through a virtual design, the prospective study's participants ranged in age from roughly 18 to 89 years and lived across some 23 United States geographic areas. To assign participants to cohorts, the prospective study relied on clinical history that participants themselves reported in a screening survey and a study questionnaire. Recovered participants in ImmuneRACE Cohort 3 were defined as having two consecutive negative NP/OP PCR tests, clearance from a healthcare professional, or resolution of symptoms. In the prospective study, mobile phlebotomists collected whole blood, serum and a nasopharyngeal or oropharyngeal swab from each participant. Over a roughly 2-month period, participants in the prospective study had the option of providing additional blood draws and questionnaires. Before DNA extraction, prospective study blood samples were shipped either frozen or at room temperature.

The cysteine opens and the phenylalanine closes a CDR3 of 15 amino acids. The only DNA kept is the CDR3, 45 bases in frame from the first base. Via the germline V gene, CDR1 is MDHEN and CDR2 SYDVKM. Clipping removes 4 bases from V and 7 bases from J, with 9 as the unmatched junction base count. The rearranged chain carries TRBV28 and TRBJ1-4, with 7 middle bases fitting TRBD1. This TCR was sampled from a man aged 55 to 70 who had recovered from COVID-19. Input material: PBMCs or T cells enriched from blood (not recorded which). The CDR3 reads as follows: CASSSLTGKSEKLFF. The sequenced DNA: TGTGCCAGCAGTTCCCTGACAGGGAAGAGTGAAAAACTGTTTTTT.